Listed here are 27 T cell receptor beta chains from one sample, sequenced in a study of blood T cell repertoires in COVID-19. Libraries were prepared by immunoSEQ multiplex PCR; TCRdb keeps only in-frame clonotypes and omits some of them. Found here are approximately 220,000 clones, over 70% of them singletons; the top ten hold approximately 8%. What was sequenced was peripheral blood. The receptors come from a woman older than 75 with acute or convalescent COVID-19.

The V gene is TRBV5-1, the J gene TRBJ1-4, with 7 bases that match TRBD1. V lost 1 base to trimming and J lost 7 bases; unmatched junction nucleotides: 7. The length of the CDR3 is 15 residues. Per the germline V gene, CDR1 is SGHRS and CDR2 is YFSETQ. CDR3 sequence (DNA): TGCGCCAGCAGCTTGTCCCCAGCAGGGGGTGAAAAACTGTTTTTT. Its protein is CASSLSPAGGEKLFF.

The chain couples TRBV11-2 to TRBJ2-7, with 16 bases matching TRBD2. Germline CDR1 and CDR2: SGHAT and FQNNGV. J was trimmed by 2 bases and V by 5 bases; bases with no gene match: 12. This CDR3 is built from 19 residues. The CDR3 DNA is TGTGCCAGCAGCGCGGGTCCGGGACTAGCGGGAGGGGTAACCTACGAGCAGTACTTC. Protein sequence: CASSAGPGLAGGVTYEQYF.

The CDR3 DNA reads as TGCGCCAGCAGCTTGTACCCGGAGGAGACCCAGTACTTC. Its protein is CASSLYPEETQYF. This sequence joins TRBV5-1 and TRBJ2-5, with no clear D. The CDR3 runs 13 residues. Germline V gives CDR1 SGHRS, CDR2 YFSETQ. Trimming cost V 1 base and J 5 bases, with 9 bases left between them.

This clone has just a few counts. The chain has TRBV7-3 and TRBJ1-1; TRBD1 is a possible D gene (5 bases). The CDR3 is 15 amino acids. Germline CDR1 reads SGHTA; CDR2 reads FQGTGA. Trimming shortened V by 4 bases and J by 4 bases, and 16 bases separated the two germline ends. The CDR3 loop is CASSSIGGSPTEAFF. The DNA of the CDR3 is TGTGCCAGCAGCTCCATCGGGGGGTCACCCACTGAAGCTTTCTTT. Based on the CDR3 plus reference TRBV7-3 and TRBJ1-1, the full variable domain is GAGVSQTPSNKVTEKGKYVELRCDPISGHTALYWYRQSLGQGPEFLIYFQGTGAADDSGLPNDRFFAVRPEGSVSTLKIQRTERGDSAVYLCASSSIGGSPTEAFFGQGTRLTVV.

The V gene is TRBV12-3 or TRBV12-4, the J gene TRBJ1-5; D ambiguous. Trimming removed 5 bases from V and 5 bases from J, with 7 bases in between. The CDR3 spans 12 residues. This chain's CDR3 is CASSHGDQPQHF. In DNA form, the CDR3 reads TGTGCCAGCAGTCACGGTGATCAGCCCCAGCATTTT.

This sequence joins TRBV5-1 and TRBJ1-5, with D possibly matching TRBD1 (5 bases). V shed 2 bases and J shed 1 base, with 10 bases lying between them. CDR3 size: 15 residues. Germline CDR1 SGHRS, CDR2 YFSETQ. In nucleotides, the CDR3 is TGCGCCAGCAGCTTCGACAGTTTCAGCAATCAGCCCCAGCATTTT. As protein: CASSFDSFSNQPQHF.

The genes are TRBV3-1 (or the pseudogene TRBV3-2) and TRBJ1-2; TRBD1 is a possible D gene (5 bases). The CDR3 runs 15 residues. V lost 0 bases and J 4 bases, leaving 12 bases between the germline ends. Looked up from germline, CDR1 is LGHDT and CDR2 is YNNKEL (reference sequence). CDR3: CASSQELLRGYGYTF. As DNA, the CDR3 is TGTGCCAGCAGCCAAGAGCTCTTAAGGGGCTATGGCTACACCTTC.

This clone was observed a few times. V usage is TRBV4-2 and J usage is TRBJ1-2; TRBD1 matches at 8 bases. V lost 0 bases to trimming and J lost 3 bases; unmatched junction nucleotides: 6. The CDR3 loop spans 16 amino acids. Germline CDR1 LGHNA, CDR2 YNFKEQ. The CDR3 nucleotides read TGTGCCAGCAGCCAAGACAGGGGGCAACTTCACTATGGCTACACCTTC. This translates into CASSQDRGQLHYGYTF.

The chain recombines TRBV3-1 (or the pseudogene TRBV3-2) with TRBJ1-2; maybe TRBD1 (6 bases). V was pared by 1 base and J by 3 bases, with 9 bases between. The CDR3 extends over 14 amino acids. Germline CDR1 reads LGHDT; CDR2 reads YNNKEL (reference sequence). The CDR3 nucleotides read TGTGCCAGCAGCCAAGCGGACAGAGACTATGGCTACACCTTC. Protein product: CASSQADRDYGYTF.

The chain combines TRBV3-1 (or the pseudogene TRBV3-2) with TRBJ2-4; D is unresolved. Germline loops: CDR1 LGHDT, CDR2 YNNKEL (reference sequence). The CDR3 sequence is 14 residues long. V lost 3 bases and J 0 bases, leaving 6 bases between the germline ends. The CDR3: CASSHAIAKNIQYF. CDR3 sequence (DNA): TGTGCCAGCAGCCACGCGATAGCCAAAAACATTCAGTACTTC.

The chain joins TRBV19 to TRBJ2-2; 14 nucleotides align to TRBD2. V lost 1 base, J lost 4 bases, and 8 bases stayed unmatched. The CDR3 is made up of 19 amino acids. Germline CDR1 is LNHDA and CDR2 is SQIVND (reference sequence). The CDR3 coding sequence is TGTGCCAGTAGTATAGGAGGGACTAGCGGGGGCCCGATCACCGGGGAGCTGTTTTTT. As protein: CASSIGGTSGGPITGELFF.

This clone has just one count. Written as DNA, the CDR3 is TGTGCCTGGAGTTTAGGTGGGGCGGCTTCCTACGAGCAGTACTTC. It encodes CAWSLGGAASYEQYF. The gene calls are TRBV30 and TRBJ2-7; D is perhaps TRBD1 (5 bases). Germline V lookup: CDR1 GTSNPN, CDR2 SVGIG (reference sequence). This CDR3 has 15 amino acids. The V end was cut by 2 bases, the J end by 1 base, with 15 bases between. The whole variable domain, remainder taken from reference TRBV30 and TRBJ2-7, is SQTIHQWPATLVQPVGSPLSLECTVEGTSNPNLYWYRQAAGRGLQLLFYSVGIGQISSEVPQNLSASRPQDRQFILSSKKLLLSDSGFYLCAWSLGGAASYEQYFGPGTRLTVT.

CDR3 bases: TGTGCCAGCAGGAAGCTAGTGGTAGAGACCCAGTACTTC. It translates to CASRKLVVETQYF. V and J are TRBV2 and TRBJ2-5; D is ambiguous. Germline V lookup: CDR1 SNHLY, CDR2 FYNNEI. The CDR3 totals 13 residues. The ends were cut back, 6 bases at V and 4 bases at J, with 12 bases in the middle.

This sequence joins TRBV2 and TRBJ1-2, with 8 nucleotides matching TRBD1. With V trimmed by 5 bases and J by 2 bases, 10 bases remained unmatched. CDR1 is SNHLY, CDR2 FYNNEI, per germline. This CDR3 spans 16 amino acids. CDR3 amino acids: CASSSGPGQGNYGYTF. CDR3 in DNA: TGTGCCAGCAGTTCCGGACCCGGACAGGGAAACTATGGCTACACCTTC.

The V call is TRBV12-1, the J call TRBJ1-5; whether TRBD1, the table's D call, matches the DNA was not checked. TRBV12-1 is a known pseudogene. This CDR3 is 17 amino acids long. This chain's CDR3 is CASIKPTYDRSNQPQHF. CDR3 DNA sequence: TGTGCCAGCATCAAACCCACCTACGACAGGAGCAATCAGCCCCAGCATTTT.

The gene calls are TRBV4-1 and TRBJ2-5; tentatively, D is TRBD2 (6 bases). CDR1 and CDR2 (germline): MGHRA, YSYEKL. Trimming shortened V by 4 bases and J by 1 base, and 13 bases separated the two germline ends. The CDR3 consists of 15 residues. The CDR3 nucleotides are TGCGCCAGCAGCCGTATGACTAGGGTCCAAGAGACCCAGTACTTC. Translated, it gives CASSRMTRVQETQYF.

This chain links TRBV7-7 with TRBJ2-4; TRBD1 matches 8 bases. V shed 6 bases, J shed 5 bases, and the junction held 9 bases outside the gene matches. This CDR3 comprises 15 residues. Germline V gene data show CDR1 as SSHAT and CDR2 as FNYEAQ (reference sequence). CDR3 amino acids: CASSRTGYVQNIQYF. CDR3 nucleotide sequence: TGTGCCAGCAGTCGGACAGGGTACGTCCAAAACATTCAGTACTTC.

The gene calls are TRBV5-1 and TRBJ1-1; tentatively, D is TRBD1 (6 bases). CDR3 size: 16 residues. Germline CDR1 reads SGHRS; CDR2 reads YFSETQ. V gave up 0 bases and J gave up 2 bases, with 14 bases separating them. DNA of the CDR3: TGCGCCAGCAGCTTGGGGACGACAGGAGAAAACACTGAAGCTTTCTTT. Residues: CASSLGTTGENTEAFF. Full variable domain (missing parts from reference TRBV5-1 and TRBJ1-1): KAGVTQTPRYLIKTRGQQVTLSCSPISGHRSVSWYQQTPGQGLQFLFEYFSETQRNKGNFPGRFSGRQFSNSRSEMNVSTLELGDSALYLCASSLGTTGENTEAFFGQGTRLTVV.

The CDR3 protein is CASSVTGVNYGYTF. In nucleotides, the CDR3 is TGTGCCAGCAGCGTTACAGGGGTTAACTATGGCTACACCTTC. The chain is built from TRBV28 and TRBJ1-2; 7 bases map to TRBD1. The ends lost 6 bases at V and 1 base at J; junction bases unmatched: 5. The germline V gene has CDR1 MDHEN and CDR2 SYDVKM. The CDR3 totals 14 residues.

This clone has only a few counts. This chain joins TRBV14 and TRBJ2-1; 8 bases match TRBD2. Germline loops: CDR1 SGHDN, CDR2 FVKESK. The length of the CDR3 is 16 residues. V shed 4 bases and J 6 bases; nucleotides not matched to a gene: 11. The CDR3 here is CASSLGRVAGSNEQFF. The CDR3 region has the DNA TGTGCCAGCAGCCTTGGCAGGGTAGCGGGAAGCAATGAGCAGTTCTTC.

The chain uses TRBV11-2 and TRBJ1-6, with D possibly TRBD1 on 6 matching bases. The CDR3 length is 17 residues. V was shortened by 3 bases and J by 0 bases, with 12 bases between the two germline ends. Germline loops: CDR1 SGHAT, CDR2 FQNNGV. The CDR3 sequence is CASSLSQTGSYNSPLHF. The CDR3 DNA sequence: TGTGCCAGCAGCTTGAGCCAGACAGGCTCCTATAATTCACCCCTCCACTTT.

This clone was found a few times. The chain is built from TRBV28 and TRBJ1-5; 7 bases line up with TRBD1. Germline V CDR1 and CDR2: MDHEN, SYDVKM. V lost 4 bases, J lost 3 bases, and 3 bases stayed unmatched. The CDR3 runs to 14 residues. CDR3 DNA: TGTGCCAGCAGTTCTGGACAGGTCAATCAGCCCCAGCATTTT. Translated: CASSSGQVNQPQHF.

The rearrangement joins TRBV2 to TRBJ2-3; a weak D match, TRBD2 (5 bases). The CDR3 consists of 13 residues. The germline gives CDR1 SNHLY, CDR2 FYNNEI. The CDR3 DNA is TGTGGCGGAGGTCGTGGGTACACAGATACGCAGTATTTT. Its translation is CGGGRGYTDTQYF.

With regard to this clone: This specimen includes other DNA sequences encoding the same CDR3. The CDR3 sequence is CASRGDSYEQYF. In DNA form, the CDR3 reads TGTGCCAGCCGGGGGGACTCCTACGAGCAGTACTTC. The chain carries TRBV6-5 and TRBJ2-7; 7 bases match TRBD2. Germline V gene data show CDR1 as MNHEY and CDR2 as SVGAGI. The CDR3 contains 12 residues. V shed 8 bases and J 0 bases; nucleotides not matched to a gene: 1.

This clone has only one observation. The chain recombines TRBV18 with TRBJ2-2; the D is unclear. The CDR3 contains 14 residues. Trimming pared 3 bases from V and 6 bases from J, leaving 11 bases between. Per germline, CDR1 KGHSH and CDR2 LQKENI. The CDR3 DNA sequence: TGTGCCAGCTCACCCCCCGGTAGAGCCGGGGAGCTGTTTTTT. Amino acids: CASSPPGRAGELFF.

The chain carries TRBV27 and TRBJ2-7; D ambiguous. V shed 6 bases and J shed 0 bases, with 12 bases lying between them. CDR3 size: 14 residues. Germline V gives CDR1 MNHEY, CDR2 SMNVEV (reference sequence). The CDR3 here is CASRPRLSSYEQYF. The CDR3, as DNA: TGTGCCAGCAGGCCCCGCCTAAGCTCCTACGAGCAGTACTTC.

The rearrangement links TRBV11-1 to TRBJ2-3; 10 nucleotides match TRBD2. CDR3 size: 15 residues. CDR1 and CDR2 (germline): SGHAT, FQDESV (reference sequence). V was clipped by 5 bases and J by 0 bases; unmatched bases: 2. The CDR3 loop is CASSQREGSTDTQYF. The CDR3 nucleotides read TGTGCCAGCAGCCAGCGGGAGGGTAGCACAGATACGCAGTATTTT.